The 18 T cell receptor beta chains presented below share a single source sample, sequenced in a study of T cell responses to AZD1222 COVID-19 vaccine. Repertoires were generated with immunoSEQ multiplex PCR, while TCRdb's copy carries only in-frame clones and drops some. The sample includes 100,000 to 120,000 clones, 82% of them seen just once. The material sequenced was peripheral blood, taken on day 0 of AZD1222 vaccination. The receptors stem from an adult in good health.

The chain employs TRBV6-8 and TRBJ2-6; D possibly matches TRBD1 or TRBD2 (6 bases each). The length of the CDR3 is 15 residues. V was shortened by 11 bases and J by 4 bases, with 18 bases between the two germline ends. CDR1 and CDR2 from the germline V gene are MNHGY and SAAAGT. Written as DNA, the CDR3 is TGTGCCCACGGGGGCGTGAATAAGGGGGCCAACGTCCTGACTTTC. It specifies CAHGGVNKGANVLTF.

J is TRBJ1-1 and V is TRBV13; D is ambiguous. Germline CDR1 PRHDT, CDR2 FYEKMQ (reference sequence). CDR3 size: 17 residues. V gave up 3 bases and J gave up 0 bases, with 17 bases separating them. The CDR3 here is CASSFLPTWGMNTEAFF. The CDR3 coding sequence is TGTGCCAGCAGCTTCCTCCCAACCTGGGGAATGAACACTGAAGCTTTCTTT.

The chain employs TRBV5-1 and TRBJ1-1; no firm D call. Trimming removed 2 bases from V and 5 bases from J, with 10 bases in between. There are 13 residues in the CDR3. Germline V gives CDR1 SGHRS, CDR2 YFSETQ. This chain's CDR3 is CASSLKRGTEAFF. The CDR3 DNA sequence: TGCGCCAGCAGCTTAAAGCGAGGGACTGAAGCTTTCTTT.

The chain couples TRBV4-1 to TRBJ1-2; D not resolved. The germline gives CDR1 MGHRA, CDR2 YSYEKL. The CDR3 loop spans 15 amino acids. The V end was cut by 0 bases, the J end by 8 bases, with 16 bases between. The CDR3 loop is CASSQEGVKMFGYTF. CDR3 nucleotide sequence: TGCGCCAGCAGCCAAGAGGGTGTCAAAATGTTCGGCTACACCTTC.

This rearrangement joins TRBV3-1 (or the pseudogene TRBV3-2) to TRBJ2-1; D possibly corresponds to TRBD1 (6 bases). Germline CDR1 and CDR2: LGHDT and YNNKEL (reference sequence). V was trimmed by 5 bases and J by 5 bases, leaving 13 bases between them. The CDR3 length is 14 residues. As DNA, the CDR3 is TGTGCCAGCAGCGACTGGGACATACACAATGAGCAGTTCTTC. Residues: CASSDWDIHNEQFF.

This chain links TRBV19 with TRBJ1-5; no firm D call. The CDR3 consists of 14 residues. Trimming left V 7 bases short and J 9 bases short, with 19 bases between. Germline CDR1 LNHDA, CDR2 SQIVND (reference sequence). CDR3 nucleotides: TGTGCCAGTATGTATGAGGTGCGGGGTCGGCCCCAGCATTTT. This gives the protein CASMYEVRGRPQHF.

This chain joins TRBV5-1 and TRBJ2-1; 12 bases fit TRBD2. Germline assignment: CDR1 SGHRS and CDR2 YFSETQ. The CDR3 is 16 residues long. After removal of 3 bases from V and 4 bases from J, the junction contained 5 bases not matched to a gene. CDR3 loop: CASSSALAGGYNEQFF. The CDR3 DNA is TGCGCCAGCAGCTCCGCACTAGCGGGAGGTTACAATGAGCAGTTCTTC.

V gene TRBV5-1 combines with J gene TRBJ1-2, with D hard to call. This CDR3 contains 14 residues. Trimming took 0 bases from V and 5 from J, leaving 11 bases between them. The V gene's germline CDR1 is SGHRS and CDR2 YFSETQ. CDR3 residues: CASSLERARYGYTF. The CDR3 coding sequence is TGCGCCAGCAGCTTGGAACGAGCGCGATATGGCTACACCTTC.

The genes are TRBV6-5 and TRBJ2-1; a possible D gene is TRBD2 (6 bases). Trimming removed 5 bases at V and 5 bases at J, with 16 bases between. Germline CDR1 and CDR2: MNHEY and SVGAGI. CDR3 size: 15 residues. The CDR3 coding sequence is TGTGCCAGCAGTCCCAGACTAGGTGGGCACAATGAGCAGTTCTTC. Translating it yields CASSPRLGGHNEQFF.

The CDR3 DNA is TGTGCCAGCAGCCCCATCGTAAAAGTAGATGACTATGGCTACACCTTC. Translating it yields CASSPIVKVDDYGYTF. The chain joins TRBV13 to TRBJ1-2; no reliable D call. Germline loops: CDR1 PRHDT, CDR2 FYEKMQ (reference sequence). Trimming pared 5 bases from V and 3 bases from J, leaving 19 bases between. The CDR3 has 16 amino acids.

The sample holds a few counts of this clone. The rearrangement uses TRBV3-1 (or the pseudogene TRBV3-2) and TRBJ2-3, with D perhaps TRBD2 (5 bases). The germline V and J ends were trimmed by 4 bases and 1 base, with 12 bases remaining between them. This CDR3 has 15 residues. Germline CDR1 is LGHDT and CDR2 is YNNKEL (reference sequence). The CDR3 DNA is TGTGCCAGCAGCCCCGGGCGGGTCGGCACAGATACGCAGTATTTT. It specifies CASSPGRVGTDTQYF.

The chain joins TRBV6-1 to TRBJ2-2; 8 positions match TRBD2. Per the germline V gene, CDR1 is MNHNS and CDR2 is SASEGT. The V and J ends lost 4 bases and 6 bases, in that order; junction bases with no gene match: 10. CDR3 length: 16 residues. The CDR3 is CASSGLAGLGSGELFF. The CDR3 DNA reads TGTGCCAGCAGTGGCCTCGCGGGACTAGGATCCGGGGAGCTGTTTTTT.

This clone was counted a single time. The V and J genes are TRBV2 and TRBJ2-3, with 7 bases matching TRBD2. Germline CDR1 reads SNHLY; CDR2 reads FYNNEI. V gave up 4 bases and J gave up 3 bases; unmatched junction bases: 7. There are 15 residues in the CDR3. For the CDR3, the DNA is TGTGCCAGCAGTGTCGCGGGGGTAAGAACAGATACGCAGTATTTT. Translation: CASSVAGVRTDTQYF.

This clone was seen once. CDR3 nucleotide sequence: TGTGCCAGCAGCCAAGAAAGGGAGGCTGGAAACACCATATATTTT. Translation gives CASSQEREAGNTIYF. The chain combines TRBV14 with TRBJ1-3; D is unclear. V lost 0 bases, J lost 2 bases, and 8 bases lay in between. The CDR3 has 15 residues. Germline CDR1 reads SGHDN; CDR2 reads FVKESK.

CDR3 loop: CASATVGANYGYTF. For the CDR3, the DNA is TGCGCCAGCGCCACGGTCGGGGCTAACTATGGCTACACCTTC. V is TRBV5-1 and J is TRBJ1-2; D call uncertain. V dropped 7 bases and J dropped 0 bases, with 13 bases sitting between them. Germline V gene lookup returns CDR1 SGHRS and CDR2 YFSETQ. The CDR3 extends over 14 amino acids. Supplemented by reference TRBV5-1 and TRBJ1-2, the full variable domain reads KAGVTQTPRYLIKTRGQQVTLSCSPISGHRSVSWYQQTPGQGLQFLFEYFSETQRNKGNFPGRFSGRQFSNSRSEMNVSTLELGDSALYLCASATVGANYGYTFGSGTRLTVV.

This chain connects TRBV14 to TRBJ1-1; 7 positions agree with TRBD1. The J segment lost 0 bases and the V segment lost 1 base, leaving 8 bases of the junction unmatched. Germline CDR1 and CDR2: SGHDN and FVKESK. The CDR3 extends over 17 amino acids. The CDR3 DNA follows: TGTGCCAGCAGCCAAGTTTACACAGGGGTTATGAACACTGAAGCTTTCTTT. This sequence encodes CASSQVYTGVMNTEAFF. The variable domain in full, completed from reference TRBV14 and TRBJ1-1, reads EAGVTQFPSHSVIEKGQTVTLRCDPISGHDNLYWYRRVMGKEIKFLLHFVKESKQDESGMPNNRFLAERTGGTYSTLKVQPAELEDSGVYFCASSQVYTGVMNTEAFFGQGTRLTVV.

The chain combines TRBV29-1 with TRBJ1-2, with D perhaps TRBD1 (5 bases). The germline V gene encodes CDR1 SQVTM and CDR2 ANQGSEA. V dropped 8 bases and J dropped 7 bases, with 14 bases sitting between them. The CDR3 extends over 11 amino acids. The CDR3 coding sequence is TGCAGCCCGGGGGAAGATGGTGGCTACACCTTC. As protein: CSPGEDGGYTF.

CDR3 protein: CASSLGSRGGRNEQFF. CDR3 nucleotides: TGTGCCAGCAGCTTAGGTTCACGGGGGGGCCGAAATGAGCAGTTCTTC. The V call is TRBV7-2, the J call TRBJ2-1, with 8 bases matching TRBD2. V lost 1 base to trimming and J lost 7 bases; unmatched junction nucleotides: 9. Per germline, CDR1 SGHTA and CDR2 FQGNSA. There are 16 residues in the CDR3.